These 3 T cell receptor beta chains were sequenced from one sample in a study of blood T cell repertoires in COVID-19. Sequenced by immunoSEQ multiplex PCR; TCRdb stores in-frame clones only, minus some. The sample has approximately 160,000 clones, approximately 88% seen once. The sample consisted of peripheral blood. The receptors here all came from a woman aged 55-75 years with acute or convalescent COVID-19.

The chain uses TRBV7-2 and TRBJ2-1; weak D call: TRBD2 (5 bases). V lost 5 bases and J 0 bases, leaving 14 bases between the germline ends. The CDR3 extends over 16 amino acids. Germline V CDR1 and CDR2: SGHTA, FQGNSA. CDR3 nucleotide sequence: TGTGCCAGCAGCCCGTCTGCGGGTCGCTCCTACAATGAGCAGTTCTTC. This encodes CASSPSAGRSYNEQFF.

This clone was found a few times. The chain has TRBV27 and TRBJ2-5, with 12 bases identical to TRBD2. This CDR3 has 15 amino acids. With V trimmed by 5 bases and J by 1 base, 2 bases remained unmatched. CDR1 is MNHEY, CDR2 SMNVEV, per germline (reference sequence). The CDR3 nucleotides are TGTGCCAGCAGTAGGACTAGCGGGGTCCAAGAGACCCAGTACTTC. It specifies CASSRTSGVQETQYF.

This clone was recorded once. The chain carries TRBV23-1 and TRBJ2-2, with D perhaps matching TRBD1 (6 bases). Being an ORF, TRBV23-1 has a function that is uncertain. The CDR3 totals 17 residues. Trimming pared 6 bases from V and 3 bases from J, leaving 20 bases between. CDR3 in amino acids: CASRLYPGHLYTGELFF. DNA for the CDR3: TGCGCCAGCAGACTATACCCGGGACACCTCTACACCGGGGAGCTGTTTTTT.